The source of this TCR beta chain is a study of long-term antiretroviral therapy in people with HIV (dated by TCRdb to between 2021 and 2024). Some background on the complete study: The earliest samples were collected roughly a decade before the 2015 WHO recommendation for immediate ART, at a time when ART was usually postponed until CD4 counts fell. A retrospective serial study tested whether ART initiation and durable HIV suppression were associated with changes in peripheral blood TRB repertoire composition and diversity. The cohort contributed fewer than 200 cryopreserved PBMC samples from about 33 adults with confirmed HIV infection, collected serially over a mean of about 6 years (range 1-12). Among the 25 to 30 participants with HIV, ten to twelve were female. No cross-contamination during QIAcube processing was seen in test extractions of a monoclonal T-cell line run alongside around 34 polyclonal samples.

Reading from cysteine to phenylalanine, the CDR3 counts 15 amino acids. The entry retains the CDR3 DNA only, 45 bases that are in frame from base 1. V is cut back by 5 bases and J by 12 bases, with 15 bases in the junction unmatched. Per the germline V gene, MNHEY is the CDR1 and SVGAGI is the CDR2. Results and caveats for the whole study, not just this receptor: HIV repertoires had narrower CDR3 length ranges than controls, and the network structure suggested an antigen-experienced repertoire that shifted only slightly toward naive after ART. Because pre-ART samples had limited cell numbers, unsorted PBMC were profiled rather than sorted CD4+ and CD8+ T cells. Expanded TRB clones identified before ART initiation dominated the repertoire across all time points, though the dominance fluctuated and decreased in many PLHIV after ART. The samples span the years 2004 to 2017, and the ART regimens used at that time may not be as effective as current regimens. Limited PBMC availability meant only the TCR beta chain was sequenced, without alpha chain pairing. Inferences about post-ART repertoire changes are limited because no data were available on ART adherence, viral resistance or therapy changes. ART initiation was associated with a significant increase in TRB diversity, but diversity stayed significantly below transplant donor controls even after long-term ART.

Inclusion was restricted to participants for whom at least one PBMC sample before ART initiation and at least two post-ART samples were available. Treatment was received in the United States of America by all participants with HIV. Before DNA extraction, cryopreserved samples of about 1-11 million PBMC were thawed and then washed. At the time of the earliest PBMC sample, participants with HIV were aged between roughly 20 and 60 years. Each participant contributed PBMC samples from 1-4 timepoints before ART initiation and 2-8 timepoints after ART initiation, with a median of 7 samples. Serial HIV viral load, CD4+ T-cell count, ART history and demographic data were obtained for every participant. A Qiagen kit on a QIAcube was used to extract genomic DNA from unsorted PBMC, with samples processed in batches of 12. Turning to this clone: Its antigen target is currently unknown. No base quality values were provided; no much bigger clone lies one nucleotide off.

The immunoSEQ hsTCRB v3.0 assay was used at survey level resolution to sequence the TRB variable region. TRB sequencing targeted a depth of 40,000-50,000 T-cell genomes per sample. Pooled TRB libraries were sequenced on an Illumina MiSeq with a v3 150-cycle kit. In the original analysis: Analysis of repertoires was carried out in R inside a reproducible Nextflow workflow spanning QC, data transformation and analysis. LymphoSeq2, an R package for exploring AIRR-Seq data, was used to implement custom analyses. A few samples yielding fewer than 5000 total TRB sequences were excluded, leaving more than 150 analyzed HIV repertoires. Among the approximately 200 retained HIV repertoires, about 60 were collected before ART initiation and 120 to 140 were collected after ART initiation. Each repertoire was downsampled to 5000 TRB nucleotide sequences, and summary statistics were averaged across 100 downsampling iterations. TRB sequences were retained for analysis only if CDR3 regions of at least seven amino acids were present. Two measures captured diversity: a Shannon entropy-derived clonality score and the Gini coefficient. In the repertoire networks, any two of the top 5000 CDR3 amino acid sequences were connected whenever the two sequences differed by an edit distance of one. GLIPH2 predicted antigen specificity groups and MHC restriction for TRB CDR3 amino acid sequences. To flag known CMV, EBV, HIV or tissue antigen associations, CDR3 amino acid sequences were matched against VDJdb and McPAS-TCR. Pre-ART, post-ART and control groups were compared with Wilcoxon signed-rank tests and Holm-Bonferroni correction. Drawn from immuneACCESS, this table holds only the in-frame rearrangements with V and J called that TCRdb kept. Clones are partly lost; checked studies trace under half to an unresolved V gene and leave the rest unexplained. D and trimming come from the DNA, and the V and J calls and clone size come from that table. The sample table lists about 27,000 clones, roughly 77% of them with a count of one. The biggest ten clones account for approximately 4.8% of the sample.

Recombination connected TRBV6-5 to TRBJ2-1, and 8 bases in between align with TRBD2. The starting material was unsorted PBMCs, obtained 0.5 years after starting antiretroviral therapy. The source of this sequence is a woman aged 40 to 49 with HIV. The DNA sequence is given as TGTGCCAGCAGTACCGACCTGAGCGGGGGAGCCGGGCAGTTCTTC. Its protein is CASSTDLSGGAGQFF.